The 17 T cell receptor beta chains below come from one sample, sequenced in a study of response to subunit inactivated influenza vaccine. Using its own MiXCR run on the RT-PCR reads, TCRdb lists one record per CDR3 protein. The table includes roughly 700,000 distinct CDR3 sequences, around 14% detected once. This material consisted of PBMCs from blood, taken 12 days after vaccination. These receptor sequences come from a man aged 45 to 65 who received an inactivated influenza vaccine.

The rearrangement uses TRBV2 and TRBJ2-6, with TRBD1 matching 7 bases. Germline CDR1 reads SNHLY; CDR2 reads FYNNEI. The CDR3 sequence is 16 residues long. Trimming cost V 2 bases and J 2 bases; bases outside gene matches: 3. CDR3 coding DNA: TGTGCCAGCAGTGAAAACACAGGGGCTGGGGCCAACGTCCTGACTTTC. Its translation: CASSENTGAGANVLTF.

This rearrangement joins TRBV7-6 to TRBJ2-5, with 9 nucleotides matching TRBD2. The CDR3 has 18 residues. Germline loops: CDR1 SGHVS, CDR2 FNYEAQ. The junction had 10 bases not matched to a gene; V was cut back by 0 bases and J by 2 bases. DNA of the CDR3: TGTGCCAGCAGCTTAGCGCCGGCTAGCGGGGCTACACAAGAGACCCAGTACTTC. It is translated as CASSLAPASGATQETQYF. Variable domain in full (rest from reference TRBV7-6 and TRBJ2-5): GAGVSQSPRYKVTKRGQDVALRCDPISGHVSLYWYRQALGQGPEFLTYFNYEAQQDKSGLPNDRFSAERPEGSISTLTIQRTEQRDSAMYRCASSLAPASGATQETQYFGPGTRLLVL.

This clonotype was seen a few times. The chain employs TRBV5-4 and TRBJ2-1; 11 bases agree with TRBD1. V trimming: 4 bases; J trimming: 4 bases; junction bases outside the gene matches: 4. The CDR3 runs 15 residues. Germline V CDR1 and CDR2: SGHNT, YYREEE (reference sequence). DNA for the CDR3: TGTGCCAGCAGCCGGGACAGGGGGGAGTACAATGAGCAGTTCTTC. This codes for CASSRDRGEYNEQFF.

This clonotype has only a few counts. The chain recombines TRBV27 with TRBJ2-3; no clear D gene. The CDR3 extends over 15 amino acids. The germline CDR1 and CDR2 sequences are MNHEY and SMNVEV (reference sequence). The ends were cut back, 5 bases at V and 2 bases at J, with 14 bases in the middle. The CDR3 nucleotides are TGTGCCAGCAGTCAGAAACTAATATACACAGATACGCAGTATTTT. It translates to CASSQKLIYTDTQYF.

This clonotype was counted once. The gene calls are TRBV6-4 and TRBJ2-2; D call uncertain. CDR1 MRHNA and CDR2 SNTAGT come from the germline V gene. The ends were cut back, 3 bases at V and 4 bases at J, with 12 bases in the middle. The CDR3 loop spans 15 amino acids. This CDR3 reads CASSDRATFTGELFF. The CDR3 coding sequence is TGTGCCAGCAGTGATAGGGCAACGTTCACCGGGGAGCTGTTTTTT.

This clonotype was counted a few times. The gene calls are TRBV5-4 and TRBJ2-6, with 9 bases that match TRBD1. CDR3 length equals 19 residues. The J segment lost 0 bases and the V segment lost 2 bases, leaving 9 bases of the junction unmatched. The germline V gene encodes CDR1 SGHNT and CDR2 YYREEE (reference sequence). The CDR3 DNA sequence: TGTGCCAGCAGCTTAGTTGGACAGGGGTCGTCCTCTGGGGCCAACGTCCTGACTTTC. It encodes CASSLVGQGSSSGANVLTF.

There are a few counts of this clonotype. The rearrangement joins TRBV29-1 to TRBJ2-5; 9 bases map to TRBD2. Trimming cost V 7 bases and J 6 bases; bases outside gene matches: 9. Per germline, CDR1 SQVTM and CDR2 ANQGSEA. This CDR3 contains 13 residues. CDR3 region: CSGTGTSRKTQYF. Here the CDR3 DNA reads TGCAGCGGGACCGGGACTAGCCGAAAGACCCAGTACTTC.

This clonotype was seen ten or more times. The rearrangement uses TRBV4-3 and TRBJ2-1; no clear D gene. V was pared by 4 bases and J by 7 bases, with 11 bases between. Germline assignment: CDR1 LGHNA and CDR2 YSLEER. This CDR3 has 13 amino acids. In nucleotides, the CDR3 is TGCGCCAGCAGCCTATCCTTTAGGAATGAGCAGTTCTTC. Protein: CASSLSFRNEQFF.

This clonotype was counted a few times. The chain employs TRBV9 and TRBJ2-3; D call uncertain. CDR1 is SGDLS and CDR2 is YYNGEE in the germline V gene. The CDR3 sequence is 15 residues long. Trimming cost V 0 bases and J 2 bases, with 10 bases left between them. In nucleotides, the CDR3 is TGTGCCAGCAGCGTAGGTGCAGTTTCCACAGATACGCAGTATTTT. Translating it yields CASSVGAVSTDTQYF.

This sequence joins TRBV28 and TRBJ1-1; TRBD1 agrees at 7 bases. Trimming at V came to 0 bases and at J to 3 bases, leaving 7 bases not matched to a gene. This CDR3 is 16 amino acids long. Germline CDR1 MDHEN, CDR2 SYDVKM. The CDR3 DNA follows: TGTGCCAGCAGTTTATGGGGAAGACAGGGAGACACTGAAGCTTTCTTT. It specifies CASSLWGRQGDTEAFF.

The rearrangement uses TRBV6-2 or TRBV6-3 and TRBJ2-4; 7 positions match TRBD1. The germline V gene encodes CDR1 MNHEY and CDR2 SVGEGT. The V gene end was trimmed by 7 bases and the J gene end by 8 bases; junction bases not matched to a gene: 8. The length of the CDR3 is 13 residues. Here the CDR3 reads CASKEGGVDIQYF. CDR3 DNA: TGTGCCAGCAAGGAAGGGGGCGTTGACATTCAGTACTTC.

The chain carries TRBV7-8 and TRBJ2-3, with 11 bases fitting TRBD2. The germline V gene has CDR1 SGHVS and CDR2 FQNEAQ. Germline trimming cut 3 bases from V and 0 bases from J; bases unmatched to any gene: 8. This CDR3 is built from 18 residues. This CDR3 is CASSFAGLAVRSTDTQYF. CDR3 DNA: TGTGCCAGCAGCTTTGCGGGACTAGCGGTTCGAAGCACAGATACGCAGTATTTT.

This clonotype was detected ten times or more. V is TRBV6-1 and J is TRBJ2-3, with 7 bases matching TRBD1. This CDR3 comprises 13 residues. From germline, CDR1 is MNHNS and CDR2 SASEGT. The V and J ends lost 6 bases and 0 bases, in that order; junction bases with no gene match: 0. The CDR3 is CASRTGSTDTQYF. In DNA, the CDR3 is TGTGCCAGCAGGACAGGGAGCACAGATACGCAGTATTTT.

CDR3 amino acids: CASSISGASYNEQFF. The CDR3 nucleotides are TGTGCCAGTAGTATATCAGGGGCCTCCTACAATGAGCAGTTCTTC. The chain combines TRBV19 with TRBJ2-1; possibly TRBD1 for D (6 bases). Germline loops: CDR1 LNHDA, CDR2 SQIVND (reference sequence). The CDR3 extends over 15 amino acids. V gave up 2 bases and J gave up 0 bases, with 8 bases separating them. Variable domain in full (rest from reference TRBV19 and TRBJ2-1): DGGITQSPKYLFRKEGQNVTLSCEQNLNHDAMYWYRQDPGQGLRLIYYSQIVNDFQKGDIAEGYSVSREKKESFPLTVTSAQKNPTAFYLCASSISGASYNEQFFGPGTRLTVL.

V and J are TRBV7-9 and TRBJ1-4; no clear D gene. The CDR3 covers 10 residues. V dropped 5 bases and J dropped 13 bases, with 8 bases sitting between them. Per the germline V gene, CDR1 is SEHNR and CDR2 is FQNEAQ (reference sequence). This chain's CDR3 is CASSPHPLFF. CDR3 DNA sequence: TGTGCCAGCAGCCCTCACCCACTGTTTTTT.

The sample holds a few counts of this clonotype. The CDR3 DNA reads TGCGCCAGCAGCATGGGACGGGGGGCCCCAGATACGCAGTATTTT. It yields the protein CASSMGRGAPDTQYF. This chain connects TRBV5-1 to TRBJ2-3; possible D gene TRBD2, 7 bases. The CDR3 has 15 amino acids. Germline V gene data show CDR1 as SGHRS and CDR2 as YFSETQ. The ends were cut back, 4 bases at V and 4 bases at J, with 16 bases in the middle. Complete variable domain (other parts from reference TRBV5-1 and TRBJ2-3): KAGVTQTPRYLIKTRGQQVTLSCSPISGHRSVSWYQQTPGQGLQFLFEYFSETQRNKGNFPGRFSGRQFSNSRSEMNVSTLELGDSALYLCASSMGRGAPDTQYFGPGTRLTVL.

This clonotype was recorded a few times. The V gene is TRBV6-9, the J gene TRBJ2-7; no firm D call. CDR3 size: 12 residues. V lost 7 bases and J 3 bases, leaving 10 bases between the germline ends. The germline gives CDR1 MNHGY, CDR2 SVAAGI. CDR3 bases: TGTGCCAGCACCGCGAAGAACTACGAGCAGTACTTC. It is translated as CASTAKNYEQYF.